Sequencing of this T cell receptor beta chain was carried out in a study of PD-1 blockade in classical Hodgkin lymphoma. CDR1 and CDR2 from the germline V gene are SEHNR and FQNEAQ (reference sequence). CDR3 length: 16 residues. Trimming removed 1 base at V and 1 base at J, with 13 bases between. Only in-frame clones appear in the TCRdb table, and some are missing; sequencing was by immunoSEQ multiplex PCR. The sample carries around 40,000 clones, around 71% recorded once. There was relapse after autologous stem cell transplantation in every patient, and there was variation in brentuximab vedotin exposure. This clone was seen just once. Antigen unknown. Study observations and caveats: Relapsed/refractory patients reportedly had lower baseline diversity than newly diagnosed patients. The study found that TCR diversity rose significantly by C4D1 in CD4+ but not CD8+ cells.

Sequenced here: peripheral blood mononuclear cells (PBMCs), sampled at baseline. The receptor was isolated from a human donor with classical Hodgkin lymphoma. The chain is built from TRBV7-9 and TRBJ1-2, with no clear D. The CDR3: CASSLVGMEFNYGYTF. CDR3 coding DNA: TGTGCCAGCAGCTTAGTCGGGATGGAGTTTAACTATGGCTACACCTTC.